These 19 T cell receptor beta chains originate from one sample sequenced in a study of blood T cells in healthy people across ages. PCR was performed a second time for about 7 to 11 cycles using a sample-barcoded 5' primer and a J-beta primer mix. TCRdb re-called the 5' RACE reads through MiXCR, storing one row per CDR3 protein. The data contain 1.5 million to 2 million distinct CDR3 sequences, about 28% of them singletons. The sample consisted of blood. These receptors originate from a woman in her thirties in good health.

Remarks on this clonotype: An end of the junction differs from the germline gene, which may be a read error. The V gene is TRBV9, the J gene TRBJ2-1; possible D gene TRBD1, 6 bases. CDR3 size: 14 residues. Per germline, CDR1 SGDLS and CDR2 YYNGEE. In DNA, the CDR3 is TGTGCCAGCAGCCATCAATCAGGGGTCAATGGGCAGTTCTTC. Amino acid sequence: CASSHQSGVNGQFF.

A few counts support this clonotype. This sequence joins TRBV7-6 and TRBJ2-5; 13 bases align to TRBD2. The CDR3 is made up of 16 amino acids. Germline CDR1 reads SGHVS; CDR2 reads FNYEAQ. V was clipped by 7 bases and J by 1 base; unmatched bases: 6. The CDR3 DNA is TGTGCCAGCATCCTGGGACTAGCGGGGATCCAAGAGACCCAGTACTTC. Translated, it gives CASILGLAGIQETQYF.

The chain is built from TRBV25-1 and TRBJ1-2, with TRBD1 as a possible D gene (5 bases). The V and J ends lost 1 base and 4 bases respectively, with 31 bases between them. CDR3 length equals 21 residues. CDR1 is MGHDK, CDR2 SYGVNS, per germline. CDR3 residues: CASSEWVYRGKLGKGVYGYTF. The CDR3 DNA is TGTGCCAGCAGTGAATGGGTTTATCGGGGCAAGTTGGGGAAAGGCGTCTATGGCTACACCTTC.

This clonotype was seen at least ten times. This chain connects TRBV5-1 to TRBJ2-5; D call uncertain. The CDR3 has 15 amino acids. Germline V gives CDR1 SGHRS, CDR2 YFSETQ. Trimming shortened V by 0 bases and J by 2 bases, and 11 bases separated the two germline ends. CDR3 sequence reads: CASSLVPGQQETQYF. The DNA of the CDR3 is TGCGCCAGCAGCTTGGTGCCGGGCCAGCAAGAGACCCAGTACTTC.

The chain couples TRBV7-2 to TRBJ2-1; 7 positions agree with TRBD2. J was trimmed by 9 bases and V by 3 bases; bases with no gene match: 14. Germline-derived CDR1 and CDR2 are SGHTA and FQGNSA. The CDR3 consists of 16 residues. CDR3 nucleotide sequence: TGTGCCAGCAGCTTCCATCCCAGCGGGACCTGGAGTGAGCAGTTCTTC. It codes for CASSFHPSGTWSEQFF.

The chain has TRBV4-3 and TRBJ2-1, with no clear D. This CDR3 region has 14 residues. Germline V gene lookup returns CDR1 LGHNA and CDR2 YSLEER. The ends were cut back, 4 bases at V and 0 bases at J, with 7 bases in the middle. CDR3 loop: CASSRVGSYNEQFF. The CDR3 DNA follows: TGCGCCAGCAGCCGAGTGGGCTCCTACAATGAGCAGTTCTTC.

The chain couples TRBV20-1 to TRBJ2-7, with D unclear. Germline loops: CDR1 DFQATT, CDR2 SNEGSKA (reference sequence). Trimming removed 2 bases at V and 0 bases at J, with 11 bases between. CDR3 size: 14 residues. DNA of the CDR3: TGCAGTGCTAGAAGGCCAGAACTCTCCTACGAGCAGTACTTC. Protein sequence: CSARRPELSYEQYF.

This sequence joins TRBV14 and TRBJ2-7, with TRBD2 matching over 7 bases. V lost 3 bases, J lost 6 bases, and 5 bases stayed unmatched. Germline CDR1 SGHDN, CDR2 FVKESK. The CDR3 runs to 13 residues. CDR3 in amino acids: CASSHGGGREQYF. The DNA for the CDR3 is TGTGCCAGCAGCCACGGCGGGGGTCGCGAGCAGTACTTC.

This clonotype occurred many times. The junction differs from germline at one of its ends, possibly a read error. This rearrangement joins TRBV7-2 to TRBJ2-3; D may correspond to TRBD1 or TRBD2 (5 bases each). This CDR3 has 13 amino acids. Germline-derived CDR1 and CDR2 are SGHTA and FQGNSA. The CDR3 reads CASSLGRPDTQYF. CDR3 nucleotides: TGCGCCAGCAGCTTGGGACGGCCAGATACGCAGTATTTT. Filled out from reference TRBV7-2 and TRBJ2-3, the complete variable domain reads GAGVSQSPSNKVTEKGKDVELRCDPISGHTALYWYRQSLGQGLEFLIYFQGNSAPDKSGLPSDRFSAERTGGSVSTLTIQRTQQEDSAVYLCASSLGRPDTQYFGPGTRLTVL.

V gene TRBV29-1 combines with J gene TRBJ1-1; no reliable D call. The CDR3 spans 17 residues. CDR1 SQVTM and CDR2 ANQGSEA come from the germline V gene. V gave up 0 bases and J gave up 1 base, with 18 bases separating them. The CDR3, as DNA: TGCAGCGTTGAAGATACCCGGGTGGGTCTAACGAACACTGAAGCTTTCTTT. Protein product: CSVEDTRVGLTNTEAFF.

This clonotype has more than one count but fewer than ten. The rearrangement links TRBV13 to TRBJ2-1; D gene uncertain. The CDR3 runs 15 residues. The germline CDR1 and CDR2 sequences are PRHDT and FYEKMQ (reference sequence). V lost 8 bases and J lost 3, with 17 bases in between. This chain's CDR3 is CASGIESDGYNEQFF. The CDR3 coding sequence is TGTGCCAGCGGTATCGAGTCGGATGGCTACAATGAGCAGTTCTTC.

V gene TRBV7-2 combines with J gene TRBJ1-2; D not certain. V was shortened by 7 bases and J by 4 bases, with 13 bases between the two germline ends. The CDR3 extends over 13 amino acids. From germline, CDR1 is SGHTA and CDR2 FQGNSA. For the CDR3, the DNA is TGTGCCAGCAAGCGTGAGGCCGGCTATGGCTACACCTTC. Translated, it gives CASKREAGYGYTF.

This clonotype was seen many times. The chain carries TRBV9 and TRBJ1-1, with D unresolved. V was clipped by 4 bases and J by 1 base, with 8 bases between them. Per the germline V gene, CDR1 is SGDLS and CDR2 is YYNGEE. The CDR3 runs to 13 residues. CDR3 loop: CASSPSGNTEAFF. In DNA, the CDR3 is TGTGCCAGCAGCCCGTCCGGGAACACTGAAGCTTTCTTT.

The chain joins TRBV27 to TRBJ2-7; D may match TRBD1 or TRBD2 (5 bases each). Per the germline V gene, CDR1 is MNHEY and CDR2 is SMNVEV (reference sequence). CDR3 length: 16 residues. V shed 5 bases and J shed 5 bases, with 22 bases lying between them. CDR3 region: CASSPSPALMGDEQYF. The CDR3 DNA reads TGTGCCAGCAGTCCATCCCCGGCCCTGATGGGGGACGAGCAGTACTTC.

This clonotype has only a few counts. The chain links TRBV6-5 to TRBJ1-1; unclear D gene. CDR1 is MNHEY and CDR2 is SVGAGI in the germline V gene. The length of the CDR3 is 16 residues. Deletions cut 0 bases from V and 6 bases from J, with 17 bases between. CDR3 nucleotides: TGTGCCAGCAGTTACTCGAAGCGGGCAGCGAGGGCTGAAGCTTTCTTT. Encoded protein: CASSYSKRAARAEAFF.

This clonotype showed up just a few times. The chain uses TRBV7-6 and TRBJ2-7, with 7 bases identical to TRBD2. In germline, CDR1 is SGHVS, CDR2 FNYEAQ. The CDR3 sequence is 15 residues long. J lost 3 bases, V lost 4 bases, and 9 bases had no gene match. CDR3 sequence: CASSSGGGRRYEQYF. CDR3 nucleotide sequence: TGTGCCAGCAGCTCCGGCGGCGGGAGACGCTACGAGCAGTACTTC.

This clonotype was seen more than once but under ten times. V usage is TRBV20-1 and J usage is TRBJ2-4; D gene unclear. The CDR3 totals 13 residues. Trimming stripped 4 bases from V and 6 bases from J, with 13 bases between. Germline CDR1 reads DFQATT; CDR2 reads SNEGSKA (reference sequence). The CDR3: CSATSLVGNIQYF. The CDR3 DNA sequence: TGCAGTGCTACCTCCCTAGTAGGAAACATTCAGTACTTC.

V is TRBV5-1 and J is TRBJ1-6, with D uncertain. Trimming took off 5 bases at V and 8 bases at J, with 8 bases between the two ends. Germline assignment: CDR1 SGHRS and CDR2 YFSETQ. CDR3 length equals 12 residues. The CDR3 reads CASRERDSPLHF. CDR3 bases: TGCGCCAGCAGGGAGCGAGATTCACCCCTCCACTTT. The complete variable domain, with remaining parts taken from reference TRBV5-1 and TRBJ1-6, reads KAGVTQTPRYLIKTRGQQVTLSCSPISGHRSVSWYQQTPGQGLQFLFEYFSETQRNKGNFPGRFSGRQFSNSRSEMNVSTLELGDSALYLCASRERDSPLHFGNGTRLTVT.

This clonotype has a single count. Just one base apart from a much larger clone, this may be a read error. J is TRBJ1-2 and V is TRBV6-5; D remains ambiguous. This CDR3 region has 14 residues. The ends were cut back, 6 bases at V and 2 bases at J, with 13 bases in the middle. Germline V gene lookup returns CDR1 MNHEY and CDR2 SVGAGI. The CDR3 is CASSKSAVNYGYTF. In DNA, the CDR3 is TGTGCCAGCAGCAAATCGGCAGTCAACTATGGCTACACCTTC.